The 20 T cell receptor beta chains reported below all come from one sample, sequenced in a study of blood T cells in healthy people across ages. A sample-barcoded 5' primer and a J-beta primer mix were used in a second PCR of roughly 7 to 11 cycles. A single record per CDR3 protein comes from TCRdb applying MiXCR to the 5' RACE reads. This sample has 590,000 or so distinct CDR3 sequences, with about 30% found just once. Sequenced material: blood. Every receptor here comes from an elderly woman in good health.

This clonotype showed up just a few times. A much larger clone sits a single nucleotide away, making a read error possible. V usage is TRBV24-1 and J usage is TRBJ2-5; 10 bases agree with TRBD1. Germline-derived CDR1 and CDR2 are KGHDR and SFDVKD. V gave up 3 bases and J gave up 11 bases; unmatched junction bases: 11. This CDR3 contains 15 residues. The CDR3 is CATSDPGQGRDEQYF. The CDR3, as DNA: TGTGCCACCAGTGATCCGGGACAGGGGAGAGATGAGCAGTACTTC.

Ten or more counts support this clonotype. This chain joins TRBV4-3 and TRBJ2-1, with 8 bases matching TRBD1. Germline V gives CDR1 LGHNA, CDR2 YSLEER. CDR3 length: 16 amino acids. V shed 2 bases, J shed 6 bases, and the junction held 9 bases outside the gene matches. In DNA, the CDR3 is TGCGCCAGCAGCCAATCAGCCGGGACAGGTCTCAATGAGCAGTTCTTC. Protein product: CASSQSAGTGLNEQFF.

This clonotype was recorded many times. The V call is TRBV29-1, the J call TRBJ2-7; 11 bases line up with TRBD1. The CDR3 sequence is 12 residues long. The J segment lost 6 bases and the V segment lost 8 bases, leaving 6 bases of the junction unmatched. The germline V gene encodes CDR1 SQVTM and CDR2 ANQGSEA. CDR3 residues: CSYRTGGPEQYF. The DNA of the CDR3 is TGCAGCTATAGGACAGGGGGCCCCGAGCAGTACTTC.

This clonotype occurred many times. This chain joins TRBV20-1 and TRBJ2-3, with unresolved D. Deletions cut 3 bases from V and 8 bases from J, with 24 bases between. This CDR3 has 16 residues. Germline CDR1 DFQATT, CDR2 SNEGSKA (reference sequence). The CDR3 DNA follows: TGCAGTGCTAGTCGGAGAAGTGAGGATTCATTTGGTACGCAGTATTTT. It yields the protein CSASRRSEDSFGTQYF.

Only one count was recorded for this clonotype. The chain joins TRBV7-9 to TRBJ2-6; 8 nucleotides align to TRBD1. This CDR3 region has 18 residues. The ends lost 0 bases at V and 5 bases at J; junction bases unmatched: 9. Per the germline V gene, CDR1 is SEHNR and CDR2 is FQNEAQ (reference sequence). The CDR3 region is CASSLAQGAGYWANVLTF. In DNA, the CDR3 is TGTGCCAGCAGCTTAGCGCAGGGGGCAGGGTATTGGGCCAACGTCCTGACTTTC.

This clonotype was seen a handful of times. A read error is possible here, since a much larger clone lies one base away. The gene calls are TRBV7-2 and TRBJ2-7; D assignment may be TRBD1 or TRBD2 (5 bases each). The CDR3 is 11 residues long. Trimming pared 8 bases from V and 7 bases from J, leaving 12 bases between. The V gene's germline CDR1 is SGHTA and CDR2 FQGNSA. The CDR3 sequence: CASFEGYEQYF. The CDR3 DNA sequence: TGTGCCAGCTTCGAGGGGTATGAGCAGTACTTC.

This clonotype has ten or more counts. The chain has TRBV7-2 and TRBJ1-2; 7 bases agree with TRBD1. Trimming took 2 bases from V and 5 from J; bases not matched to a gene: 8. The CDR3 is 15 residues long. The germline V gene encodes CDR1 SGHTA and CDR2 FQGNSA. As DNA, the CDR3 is TGTGCCAGCAGCTTAAGCGGACAGGCCCTATATGGCTACACCTTC. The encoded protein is CASSLSGQALYGYTF.

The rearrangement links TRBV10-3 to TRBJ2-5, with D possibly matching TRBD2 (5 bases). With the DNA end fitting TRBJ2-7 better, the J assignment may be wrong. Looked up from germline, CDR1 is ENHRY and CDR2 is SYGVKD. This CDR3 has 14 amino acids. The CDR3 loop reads CAIGAATIPYEQYF. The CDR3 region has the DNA TGTGCCATCGGAGCGGCGACCATTCCTTACGAGCAGTACTTC.

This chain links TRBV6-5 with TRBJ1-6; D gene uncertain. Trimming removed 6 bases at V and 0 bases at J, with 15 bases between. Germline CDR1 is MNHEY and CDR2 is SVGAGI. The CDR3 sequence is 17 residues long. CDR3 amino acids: CASSPQRGSSYNSPLHF. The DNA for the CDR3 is TGTGCCAGCAGCCCTCAACGGGGTAGCTCCTATAATTCACCCCTCCACTTT.

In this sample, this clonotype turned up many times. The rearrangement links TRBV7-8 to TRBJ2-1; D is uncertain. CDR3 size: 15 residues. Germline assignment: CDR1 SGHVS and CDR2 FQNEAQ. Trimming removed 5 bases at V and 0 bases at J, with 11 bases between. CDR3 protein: CASSEQKSSYNEQFF. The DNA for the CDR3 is TGTGCCAGCAGCGAACAGAAAAGCTCCTACAATGAGCAGTTCTTC.

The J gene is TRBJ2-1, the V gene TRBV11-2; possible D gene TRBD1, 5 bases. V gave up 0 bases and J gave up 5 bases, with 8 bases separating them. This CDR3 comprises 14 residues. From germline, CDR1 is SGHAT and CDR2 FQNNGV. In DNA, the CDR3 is TGTGCCAGCAGCTTAGATGGGGCCCACAATGAGCAGTTCTTC. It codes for CASSLDGAHNEQFF.

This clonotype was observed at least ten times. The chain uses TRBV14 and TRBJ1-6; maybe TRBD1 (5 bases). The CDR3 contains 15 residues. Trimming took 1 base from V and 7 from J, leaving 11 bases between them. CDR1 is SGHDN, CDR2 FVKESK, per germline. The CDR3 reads CASSQVEGTNSPLHF. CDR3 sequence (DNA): TGTGCCAGCAGCCAAGTCGAGGGGACGAATTCACCCCTCCACTTT.

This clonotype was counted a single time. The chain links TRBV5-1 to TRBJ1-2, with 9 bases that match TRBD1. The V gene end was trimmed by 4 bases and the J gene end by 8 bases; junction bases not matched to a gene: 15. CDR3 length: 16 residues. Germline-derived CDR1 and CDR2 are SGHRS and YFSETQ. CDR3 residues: CASSPAGQGVLVGYTF. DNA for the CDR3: TGCGCCAGCAGCCCGGCGGGACAGGGCGTTCTAGTCGGCTACACCTTC.

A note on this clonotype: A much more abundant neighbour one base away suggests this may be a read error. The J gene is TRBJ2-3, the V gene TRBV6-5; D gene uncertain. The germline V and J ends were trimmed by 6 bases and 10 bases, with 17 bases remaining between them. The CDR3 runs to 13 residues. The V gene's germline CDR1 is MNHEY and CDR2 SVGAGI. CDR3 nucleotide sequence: TGTGCCAGCAGGCTTGGTAGGCCAGACCCGCAGTATTTT. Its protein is CASRLGRPDPQYF.

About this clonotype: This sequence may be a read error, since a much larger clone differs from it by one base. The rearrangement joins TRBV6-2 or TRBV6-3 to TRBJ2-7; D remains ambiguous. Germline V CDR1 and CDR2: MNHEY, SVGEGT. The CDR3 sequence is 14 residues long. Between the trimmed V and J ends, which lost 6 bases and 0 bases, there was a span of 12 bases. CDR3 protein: CASRPVGSSYEQYF. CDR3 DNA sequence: TGTGCCAGCAGGCCGGTAGGCAGCTCCTACGAGCAGTACTTC.

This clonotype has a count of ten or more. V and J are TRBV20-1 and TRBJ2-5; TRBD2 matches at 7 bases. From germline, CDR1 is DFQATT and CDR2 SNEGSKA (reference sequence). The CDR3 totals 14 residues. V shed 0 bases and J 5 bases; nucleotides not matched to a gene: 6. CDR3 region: CSARDRGVGETQYF. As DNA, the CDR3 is TGCAGTGCTAGAGATCGGGGGGTCGGGGAGACCCAGTACTTC.

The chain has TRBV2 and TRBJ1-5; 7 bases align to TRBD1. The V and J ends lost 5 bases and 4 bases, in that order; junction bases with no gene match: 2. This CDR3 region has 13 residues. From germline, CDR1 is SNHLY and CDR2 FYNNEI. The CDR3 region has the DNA TGTGCCAGCAGTCCGACAGGGAATCAGCCCCAGCATTTT. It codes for CASSPTGNQPQHF.

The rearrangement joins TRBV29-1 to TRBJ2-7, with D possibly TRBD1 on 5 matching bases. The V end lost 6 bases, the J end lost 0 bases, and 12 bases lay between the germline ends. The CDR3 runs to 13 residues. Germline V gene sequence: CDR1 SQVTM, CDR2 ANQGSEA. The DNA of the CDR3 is TGCAGCGTCCTAGGGGTTAGCTCCTACGAGCAGTACTTC. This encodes CSVLGVSSYEQYF.

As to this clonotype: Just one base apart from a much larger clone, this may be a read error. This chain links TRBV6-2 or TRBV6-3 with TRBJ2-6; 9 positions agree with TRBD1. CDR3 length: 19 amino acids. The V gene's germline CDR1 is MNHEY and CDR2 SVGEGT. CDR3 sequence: CANSFSRTGVRSGANVLTF. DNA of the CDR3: TGTGCCAACAGTTTCTCGAGGACAGGGGTCCGCTCTGGGGCCAACGTCCTGACTTTC.

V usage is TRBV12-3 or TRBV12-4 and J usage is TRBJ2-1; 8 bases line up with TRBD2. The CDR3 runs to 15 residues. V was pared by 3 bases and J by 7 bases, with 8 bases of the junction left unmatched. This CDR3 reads CASSFLLLAVNEQFF. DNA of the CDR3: TGTGCCAGCAGTTTTCTTCTACTAGCGGTAAATGAGCAGTTCTTC.